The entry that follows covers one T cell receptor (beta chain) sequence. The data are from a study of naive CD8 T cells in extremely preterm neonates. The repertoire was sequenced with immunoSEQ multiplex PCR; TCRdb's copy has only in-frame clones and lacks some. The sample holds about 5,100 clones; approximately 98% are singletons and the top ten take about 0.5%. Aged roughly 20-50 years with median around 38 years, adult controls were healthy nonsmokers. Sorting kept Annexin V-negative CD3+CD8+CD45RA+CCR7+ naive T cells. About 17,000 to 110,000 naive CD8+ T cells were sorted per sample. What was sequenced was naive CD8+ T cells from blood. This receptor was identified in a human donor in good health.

CDR3 DNA: TGTGCCAGCAGCGGTTCCGGGACTAGCGATTACAATGAGCAGTTCTTC. This translates into CASSGSGTSDYNEQFF. V and J are TRBV5-6 and TRBJ2-1; 10 nucleotides align to TRBD2. In germline, CDR1 is SGHDT, CDR2 YYEEEE. The V and J ends lost 4 bases and 4 bases, in that order; junction bases with no gene match: 8. The CDR3 contains 16 residues.